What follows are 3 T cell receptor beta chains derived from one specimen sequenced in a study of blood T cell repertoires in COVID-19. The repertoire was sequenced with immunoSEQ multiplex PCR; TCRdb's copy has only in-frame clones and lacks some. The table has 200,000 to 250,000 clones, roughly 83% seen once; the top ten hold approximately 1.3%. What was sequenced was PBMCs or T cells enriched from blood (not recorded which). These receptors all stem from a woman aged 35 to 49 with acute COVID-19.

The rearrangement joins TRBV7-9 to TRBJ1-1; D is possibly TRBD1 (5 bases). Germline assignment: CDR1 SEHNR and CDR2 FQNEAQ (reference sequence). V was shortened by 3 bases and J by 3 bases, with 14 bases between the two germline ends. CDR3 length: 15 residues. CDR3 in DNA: TGTGCCAGCAGCTTGGGGACGGGCGGGGACACTGAAGCTTTCTTT. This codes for CASSLGTGGDTEAFF.

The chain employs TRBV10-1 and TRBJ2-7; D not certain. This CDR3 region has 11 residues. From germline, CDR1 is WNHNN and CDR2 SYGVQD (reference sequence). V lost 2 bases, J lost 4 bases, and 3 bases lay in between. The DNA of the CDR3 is TGCGCCAGCAGTGAGCAATACGAGCAGTACTTC. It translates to CASSEQYEQYF.

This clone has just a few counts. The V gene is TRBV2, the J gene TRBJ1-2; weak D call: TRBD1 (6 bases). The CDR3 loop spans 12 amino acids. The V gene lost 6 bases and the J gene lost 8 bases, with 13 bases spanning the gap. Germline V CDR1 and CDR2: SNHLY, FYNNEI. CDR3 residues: CASRETGRGYTF. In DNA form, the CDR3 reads TGTGCCAGCAGGGAGACAGGACGGGGCTACACCTTC.